Presented here are 9 T cell receptor beta chains from one specimen sequenced in a study of blood T cell repertoires in COVID-19. Sequenced by immunoSEQ multiplex PCR; TCRdb stores in-frame clones only, minus some. The sample has some 80,000 clones, approximately 80% seen once. Sequencing was performed on peripheral blood. The receptors derive from a man older than 75 with acute or convalescent COVID-19.

This rearrangement joins TRBV7-2 to TRBJ1-5, with D tentatively TRBD1 (6 bases). This CDR3 region has 14 residues. From germline, CDR1 is SGHTA and CDR2 FQGNSA. V gave up 1 base and J gave up 6 bases, with 10 bases separating them. The DNA of the CDR3 is TGTGCCAGCAGCTTAGGGACAGCGATTCAGCCCCAGCATTTT. It codes for CASSLGTAIQPQHF.

This clone was seen a few times. The chain has TRBV10-1 and TRBJ1-3; 12 bases map to TRBD1. The CDR3 is 17 residues long. The V gene's germline CDR1 is WNHNN and CDR2 SYGVQD (reference sequence). With 3 bases clipped from V and 0 bases from J, the junction kept 3 bases outside the gene matches. DNA for the CDR3: TGCGCCAGCAGTGATGGGACAGGGGGCCACTCTGGAAACACCATATATTTT. As protein: CASSDGTGGHSGNTIYF.

The chain links TRBV19 to TRBJ1-1; D not resolved. The CDR3 spans 16 residues. Germline assignment: CDR1 LNHDA and CDR2 SQIVND (reference sequence). The V and J ends lost 6 bases and 3 bases respectively, with 20 bases between them. The CDR3 region has the DNA TGTGCCAGTAGATCGCCTCCAGCGGGTAGGGACACTGAAGCTTTCTTT. It is translated as CASRSPPAGRDTEAFF.

V usage is TRBV18 and J usage is TRBJ1-2, with TRBD1 identical over 9 bases. CDR3 size: 15 residues. After removal of 5 bases from V and 0 bases from J, the junction contained 4 bases not matched to a gene. CDR1 is KGHSH, CDR2 LQKENI, per germline. The CDR3 reads CASSTGTGTNYGYTF. CDR3 coding DNA: TGTGCCAGCTCAACGGGGACAGGGACTAACTATGGCTACACCTTC.

CDR3 DNA sequence: TGTGCCAGCAGCTTACAGCCAGGGAACACTGAAGCTTTCTTT. This gives the protein CASSLQPGNTEAFF. This rearrangement joins TRBV7-3 to TRBJ1-1; no firm D call. Between the trimmed V and J ends, which lost 2 bases and 1 base, there was a span of 8 bases. The germline V gene has CDR1 SGHTA and CDR2 FQGTGA. The CDR3 loop spans 14 amino acids.

DNA for the CDR3: TGTGCCAGCAGCGACGGGATACACGGGGCCGGGGAGCTGTTTTTT. Its protein product is CASSDGIHGAGELFF. J is TRBJ2-2 and V is TRBV7-3; D might be TRBD2 (5 bases). This CDR3 has 15 residues. Germline assignment: CDR1 SGHTA and CDR2 FQGTGA. The V end lost 5 bases, the J end lost 6 bases, and 16 bases lay between the germline ends.

The chain employs TRBV20-1 and TRBJ1-4; TRBD1 is a possible D gene (5 bases). CDR1 is DFQATT, CDR2 SNEGSKA, per germline (reference sequence). The CDR3 consists of 12 residues. Trimming pared 3 bases from V and 6 bases from J, leaving 8 bases between. The CDR3 loop is CSASRQYEKLFF. In DNA, the CDR3 is TGCAGTGCTAGTCGACAGTATGAAAAACTGTTTTTT.

The gene calls are TRBV19 and TRBJ2-7, with 8 bases lining up with TRBD1. The V gene's germline CDR1 is LNHDA and CDR2 SQIVND (reference sequence). CDR3 length: 17 residues. Losses at the gene ends were 1 base for V and 5 bases for J; bases not matched to a gene: 13. CDR3 sequence reads: CASSIGRRWDRRDEQYF. The CDR3, as DNA: TGTGCCAGTAGTATAGGTCGAAGGTGGGACAGGCGAGACGAGCAGTACTTC.

The genes are TRBV3-1 (or the pseudogene TRBV3-2) and TRBJ1-6; unclear D gene. The CDR3 is 15 amino acids. V was shortened by 1 base and J by 7 bases, with 11 bases between the two germline ends. In germline, CDR1 is LGHDT, CDR2 YNNKEL (reference sequence). This CDR3 reads CASSQGAAQNSPLHF. DNA for the CDR3: TGTGCCAGCAGCCAAGGAGCGGCCCAGAATTCACCCCTCCACTTT.